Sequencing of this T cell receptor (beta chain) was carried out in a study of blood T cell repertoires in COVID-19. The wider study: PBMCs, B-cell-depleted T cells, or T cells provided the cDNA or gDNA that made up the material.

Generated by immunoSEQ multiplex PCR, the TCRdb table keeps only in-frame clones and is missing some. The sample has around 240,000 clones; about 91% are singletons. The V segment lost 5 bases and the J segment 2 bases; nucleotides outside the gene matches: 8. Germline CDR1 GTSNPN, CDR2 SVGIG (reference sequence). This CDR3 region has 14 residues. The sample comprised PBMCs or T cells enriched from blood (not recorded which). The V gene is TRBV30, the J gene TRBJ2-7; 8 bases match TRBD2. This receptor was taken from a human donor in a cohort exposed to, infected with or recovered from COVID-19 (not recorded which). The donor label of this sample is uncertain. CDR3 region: CAWGPGGGAYEQYF. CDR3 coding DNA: TGTGCCTGGGGACCCGGGGGGGGAGCCTACGAGCAGTACTTC. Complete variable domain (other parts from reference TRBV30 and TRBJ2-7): SQTIHQWPATLVQPVGSPLSLECTVEGTSNPNLYWYRQAAGRGLQLLFYSVGIGQISSEVPQNLSASRPQDRQFILSSKKLLLSDSGFYLCAWGPGGGAYEQYFGPGTRLTVT.